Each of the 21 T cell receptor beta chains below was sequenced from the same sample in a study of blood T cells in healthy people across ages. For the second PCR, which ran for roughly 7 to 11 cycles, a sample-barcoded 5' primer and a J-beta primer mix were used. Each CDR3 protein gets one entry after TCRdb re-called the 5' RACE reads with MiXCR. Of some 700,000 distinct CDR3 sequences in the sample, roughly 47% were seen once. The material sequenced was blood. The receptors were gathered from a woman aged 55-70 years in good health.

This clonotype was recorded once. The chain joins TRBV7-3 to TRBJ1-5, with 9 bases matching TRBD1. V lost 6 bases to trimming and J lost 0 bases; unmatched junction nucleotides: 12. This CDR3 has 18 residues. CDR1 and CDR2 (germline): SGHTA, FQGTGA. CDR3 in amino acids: CASRLRLGQGLSNQPQHF. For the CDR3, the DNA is TGTGCCAGCAGACTCCGATTGGGACAGGGTCTTAGCAATCAGCCCCAGCATTTT.

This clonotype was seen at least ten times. DNA for the CDR3: TGTGCCAGCGCTTTAACAGGGGAGAGCCTGTTCTTC. Translated, it gives CASALTGESLFF. The chain uses TRBV6-6 and TRBJ2-1, with 7 bases that match TRBD1. V lost 8 bases, J lost 15 bases, and 13 bases stayed unmatched. Germline V gene sequence: CDR1 MNHNY, CDR2 SVGAGI (reference sequence). The CDR3 is made up of 12 amino acids.

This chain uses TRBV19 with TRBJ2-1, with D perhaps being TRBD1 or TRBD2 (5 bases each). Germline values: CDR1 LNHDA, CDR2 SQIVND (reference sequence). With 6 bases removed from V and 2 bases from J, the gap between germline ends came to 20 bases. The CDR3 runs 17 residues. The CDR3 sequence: CASSPWDGGGTYNEQFF. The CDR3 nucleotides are TGTGCCAGTAGCCCCTGGGATGGGGGTGGGACCTACAATGAGCAGTTCTTC.

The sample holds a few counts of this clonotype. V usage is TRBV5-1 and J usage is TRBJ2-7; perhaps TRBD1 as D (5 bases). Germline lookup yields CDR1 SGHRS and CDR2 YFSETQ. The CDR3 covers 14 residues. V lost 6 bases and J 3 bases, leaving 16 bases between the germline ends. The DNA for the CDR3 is TGCGCCAGCACCCCGGATGGGGCCAGCTACGAGCAGTACTTC. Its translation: CASTPDGASYEQYF.

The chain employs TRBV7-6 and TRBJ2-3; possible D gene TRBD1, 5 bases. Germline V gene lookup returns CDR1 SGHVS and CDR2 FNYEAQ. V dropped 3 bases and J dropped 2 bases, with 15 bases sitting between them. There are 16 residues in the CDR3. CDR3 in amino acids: CASSLGLNPNTDTQYF. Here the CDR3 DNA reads TGTGCCAGCAGCTTGGGGCTAAACCCCAACACAGATACGCAGTATTTT.

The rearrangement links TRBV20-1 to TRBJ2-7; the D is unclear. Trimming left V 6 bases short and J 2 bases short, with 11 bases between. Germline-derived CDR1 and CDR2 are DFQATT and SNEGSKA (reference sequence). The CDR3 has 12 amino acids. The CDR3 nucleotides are TGCAGTGCAGCGCCTCAAACCTACGAGCAGTACTTC. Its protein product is CSAAPQTYEQYF.

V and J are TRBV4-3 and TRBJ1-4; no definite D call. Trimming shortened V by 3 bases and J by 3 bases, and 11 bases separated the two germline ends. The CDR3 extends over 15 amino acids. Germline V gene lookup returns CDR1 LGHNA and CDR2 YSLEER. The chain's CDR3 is CASSQSTASNEKLFF. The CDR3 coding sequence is TGCGCCAGCAGCCAGAGTACAGCCTCTAATGAAAAACTGTTTTTT.

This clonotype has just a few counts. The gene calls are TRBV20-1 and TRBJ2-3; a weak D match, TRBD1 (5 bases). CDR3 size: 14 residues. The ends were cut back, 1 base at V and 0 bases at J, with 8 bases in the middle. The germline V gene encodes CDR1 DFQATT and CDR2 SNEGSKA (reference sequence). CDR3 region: CSARVGASTDTQYF. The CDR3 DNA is TGCAGTGCTAGAGTAGGGGCTAGCACAGATACGCAGTATTTT.

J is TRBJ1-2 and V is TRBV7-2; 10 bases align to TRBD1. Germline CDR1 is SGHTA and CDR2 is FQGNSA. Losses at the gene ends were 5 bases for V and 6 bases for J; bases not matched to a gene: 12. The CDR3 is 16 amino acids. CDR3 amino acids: CASSAHRLTGGNGYTF. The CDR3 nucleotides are TGTGCCAGCAGCGCACACCGACTGACAGGGGGCAATGGCTACACCTTC. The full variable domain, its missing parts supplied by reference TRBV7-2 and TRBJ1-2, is GAGVSQSPSNKVTEKGKDVELRCDPISGHTALYWYRQSLGQGLEFLIYFQGNSAPDKSGLPSDRFSAERTGGSVSTLTIQRTQQEDSAVYLCASSAHRLTGGNGYTFGSGTRLTVV.

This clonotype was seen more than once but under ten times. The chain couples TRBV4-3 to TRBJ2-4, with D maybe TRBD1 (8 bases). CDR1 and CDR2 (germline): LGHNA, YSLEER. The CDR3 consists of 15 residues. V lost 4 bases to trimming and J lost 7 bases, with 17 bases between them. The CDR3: CASSPWTGRANIQYF. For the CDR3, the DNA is TGCGCCAGCAGCCCCTGGACAGGGAGGGCCAACATTCAGTACTTC.

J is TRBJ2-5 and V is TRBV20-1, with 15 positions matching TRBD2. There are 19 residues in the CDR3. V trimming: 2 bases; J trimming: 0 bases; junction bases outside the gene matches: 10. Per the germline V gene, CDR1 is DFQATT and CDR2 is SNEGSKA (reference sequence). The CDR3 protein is CSARPRPGTSGRYQETQYF. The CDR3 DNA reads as TGCAGTGCTAGACCTCGCCCCGGGACTAGCGGGAGGTACCAAGAGACCCAGTACTTC.

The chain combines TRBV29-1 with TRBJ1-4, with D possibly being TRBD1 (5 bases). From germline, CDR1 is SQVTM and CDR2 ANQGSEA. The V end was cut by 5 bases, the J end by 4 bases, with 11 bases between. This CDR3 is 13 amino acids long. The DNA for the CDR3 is TGCAGCGTTCGCAGGGAGGGTAATGAAAAACTGTTTTTT. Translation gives CSVRREGNEKLFF.

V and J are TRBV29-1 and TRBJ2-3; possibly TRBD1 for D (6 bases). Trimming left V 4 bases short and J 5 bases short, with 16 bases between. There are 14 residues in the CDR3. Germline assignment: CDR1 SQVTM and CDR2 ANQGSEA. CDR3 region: CSVGASGARDTQYF. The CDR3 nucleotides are TGCAGCGTTGGGGCTTCAGGGGCCCGAGATACGCAGTATTTT.

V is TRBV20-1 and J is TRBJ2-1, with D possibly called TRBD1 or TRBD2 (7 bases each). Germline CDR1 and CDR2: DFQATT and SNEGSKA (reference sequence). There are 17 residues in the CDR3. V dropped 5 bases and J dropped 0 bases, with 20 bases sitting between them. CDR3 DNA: TGCAGTGCTCTCAGGGGGTGGGGGGGAGCCTCCTACAATGAGCAGTTCTTC. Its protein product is CSALRGWGGASYNEQFF.

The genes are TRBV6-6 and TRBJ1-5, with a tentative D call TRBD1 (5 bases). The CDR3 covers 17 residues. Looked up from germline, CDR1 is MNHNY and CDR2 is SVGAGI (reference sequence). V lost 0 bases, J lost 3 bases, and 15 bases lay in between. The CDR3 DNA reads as TGTGCCAGCAGTTACTCCTCAAGACGACAGTACAATCAGCCCCAGCATTTT. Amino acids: CASSYSSRRQYNQPQHF.

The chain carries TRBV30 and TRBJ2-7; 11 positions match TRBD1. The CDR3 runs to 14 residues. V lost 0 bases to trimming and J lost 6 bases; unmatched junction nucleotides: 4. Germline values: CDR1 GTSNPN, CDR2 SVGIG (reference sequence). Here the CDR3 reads CAWSVGQGAFEQYF. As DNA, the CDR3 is TGTGCCTGGAGTGTTGGACAGGGGGCTTTCGAGCAGTACTTC.

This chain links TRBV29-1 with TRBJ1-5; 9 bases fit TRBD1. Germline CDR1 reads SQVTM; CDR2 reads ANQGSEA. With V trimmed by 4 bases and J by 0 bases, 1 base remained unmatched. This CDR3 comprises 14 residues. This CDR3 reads CSVGTGASNQPQHF. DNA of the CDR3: TGCAGCGTTGGGACAGGGGCTAGCAATCAGCCCCAGCATTTT.

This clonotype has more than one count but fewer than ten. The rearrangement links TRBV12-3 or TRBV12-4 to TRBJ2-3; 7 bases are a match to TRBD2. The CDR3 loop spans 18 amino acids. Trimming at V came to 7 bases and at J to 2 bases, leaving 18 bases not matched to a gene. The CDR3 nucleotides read TGTGCCAGCACCCTAGTGAGCGGGATTACCGATTTCACAGATACGCAGTATTTT. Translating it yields CASTLVSGITDFTDTQYF.

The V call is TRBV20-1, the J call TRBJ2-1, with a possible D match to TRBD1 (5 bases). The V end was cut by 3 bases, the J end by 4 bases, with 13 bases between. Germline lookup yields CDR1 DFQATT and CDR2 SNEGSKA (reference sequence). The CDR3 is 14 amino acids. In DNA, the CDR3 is TGCAGTGCTAGGATTAGTAGACAGTACAATGAGCAGTTCTTC. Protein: CSARISRQYNEQFF.

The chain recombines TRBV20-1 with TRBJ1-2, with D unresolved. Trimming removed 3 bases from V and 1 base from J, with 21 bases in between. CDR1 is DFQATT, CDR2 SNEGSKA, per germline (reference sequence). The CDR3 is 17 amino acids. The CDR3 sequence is CSASAGPYPLFNYGYTF. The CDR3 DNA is TGCAGTGCTAGTGCCGGGCCCTATCCCCTATTTAACTATGGCTACACCTTC.

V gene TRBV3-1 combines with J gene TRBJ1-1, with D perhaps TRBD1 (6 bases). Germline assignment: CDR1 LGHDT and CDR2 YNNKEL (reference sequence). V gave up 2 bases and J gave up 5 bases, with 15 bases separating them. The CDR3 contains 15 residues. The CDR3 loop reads CASSQHYGRGTEAFF. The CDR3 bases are TGTGCCAGCAGCCAACATTACGGTAGGGGGACTGAAGCTTTCTTT.